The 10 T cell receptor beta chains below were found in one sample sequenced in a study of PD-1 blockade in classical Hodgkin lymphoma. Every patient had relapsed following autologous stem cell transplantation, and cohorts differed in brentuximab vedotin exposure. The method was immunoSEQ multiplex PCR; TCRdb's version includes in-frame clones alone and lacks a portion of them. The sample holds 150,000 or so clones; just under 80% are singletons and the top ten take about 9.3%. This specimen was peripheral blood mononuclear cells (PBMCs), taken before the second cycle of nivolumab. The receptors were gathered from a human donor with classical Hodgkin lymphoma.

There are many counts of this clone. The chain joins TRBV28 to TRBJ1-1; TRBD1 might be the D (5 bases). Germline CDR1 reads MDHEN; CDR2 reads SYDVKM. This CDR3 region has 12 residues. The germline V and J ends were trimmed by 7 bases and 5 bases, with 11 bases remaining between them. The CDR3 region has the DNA TGTGCCAGCAACTTGCAGGGTACTGAAGCTTTCTTT. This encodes CASNLQGTEAFF.

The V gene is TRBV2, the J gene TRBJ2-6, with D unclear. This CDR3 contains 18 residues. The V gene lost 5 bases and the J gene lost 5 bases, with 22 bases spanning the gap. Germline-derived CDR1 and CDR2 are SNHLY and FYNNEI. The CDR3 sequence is CASSSLQPIQSRANVLTF. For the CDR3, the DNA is TGTGCCAGCAGTTCCCTGCAACCGATACAAAGTCGGGCCAACGTCCTGACTTTC.

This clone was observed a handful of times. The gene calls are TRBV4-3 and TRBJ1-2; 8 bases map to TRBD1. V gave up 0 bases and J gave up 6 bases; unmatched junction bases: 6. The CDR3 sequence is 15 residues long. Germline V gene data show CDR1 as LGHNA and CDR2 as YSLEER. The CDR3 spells CASSQEMGRGHGYTF. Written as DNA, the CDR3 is TGCGCCAGCAGCCAAGAAATGGGCAGGGGGCATGGCTACACCTTC.

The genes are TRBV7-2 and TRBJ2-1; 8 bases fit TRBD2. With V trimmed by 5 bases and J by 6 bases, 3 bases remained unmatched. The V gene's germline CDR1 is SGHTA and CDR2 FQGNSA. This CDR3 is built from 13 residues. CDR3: CASSPGTSNEQFF. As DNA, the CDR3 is TGTGCCAGCAGCCCCGGGACTAGCAATGAGCAGTTCTTC.

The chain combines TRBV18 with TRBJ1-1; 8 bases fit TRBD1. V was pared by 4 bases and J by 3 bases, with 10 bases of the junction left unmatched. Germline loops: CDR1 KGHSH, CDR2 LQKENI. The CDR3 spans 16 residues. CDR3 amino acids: CASSRYMGQDYTEAFF. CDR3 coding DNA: TGTGCCAGCTCACGGTATATGGGACAGGATTACACTGAAGCTTTCTTT.

The DNA of the CDR3 is TGTGCCAGCAGTTACAGGTCGGACACTGAAGCTTTCTTT. Translated, it gives CASSYRSDTEAFF. The chain is built from TRBV6-5 and TRBJ1-1; D gene uncertain. CDR1 is MNHEY, CDR2 SVGAGI, per germline. The CDR3 loop spans 13 amino acids. The ends were cut back, 2 bases at V and 3 bases at J, with 7 bases in the middle.

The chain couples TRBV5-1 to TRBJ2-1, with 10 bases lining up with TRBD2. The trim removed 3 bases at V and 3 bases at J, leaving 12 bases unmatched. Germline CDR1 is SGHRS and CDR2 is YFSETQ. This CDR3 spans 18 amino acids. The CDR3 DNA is TGCGCCAGCAGCTCACCCCCTTACTCTAGCGGGAGCTACAATGAGCAGTTCTTC. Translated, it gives CASSSPPYSSGSYNEQFF.

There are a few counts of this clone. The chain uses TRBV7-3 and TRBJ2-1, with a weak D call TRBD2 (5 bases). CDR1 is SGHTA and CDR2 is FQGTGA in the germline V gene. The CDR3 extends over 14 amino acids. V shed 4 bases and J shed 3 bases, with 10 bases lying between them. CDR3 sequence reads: CASSSGLLYNEQFF. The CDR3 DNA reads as TGTGCCAGCAGCTCCGGACTGCTCTACAATGAGCAGTTCTTC.

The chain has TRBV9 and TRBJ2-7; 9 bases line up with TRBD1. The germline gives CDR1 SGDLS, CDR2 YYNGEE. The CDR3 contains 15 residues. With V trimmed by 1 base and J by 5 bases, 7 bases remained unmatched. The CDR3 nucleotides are TGTGCCAGCAGCGTAACAACAGGGGGCTGGAACGAGCAGTACTTC. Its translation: CASSVTTGGWNEQYF.

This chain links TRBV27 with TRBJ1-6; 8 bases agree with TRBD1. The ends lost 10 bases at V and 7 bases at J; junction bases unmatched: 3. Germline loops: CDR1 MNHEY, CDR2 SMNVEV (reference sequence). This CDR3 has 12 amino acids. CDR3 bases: TGTGCCACAGGGGGCTCCAATTCACCCCTCCACTTT. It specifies CATGGSNSPLHF.